The T cell receptor (beta chain) under discussion was sequenced for a study of blood T cell repertoires in COVID-19. In the study overall: Samples came from the United States, Italy and Spain, spanning acute and convalescent COVID-19. The analysed material was cDNA or gDNA that came from T cells, B-cell-depleted T cells, or PBMCs.

Sequencing used immunoSEQ multiplex PCR; TCRdb keeps in-frame clones, though not all of them. The sample carries hundreds of thousands of clones, roughly 90% recorded once. Seattle patients were enrolled while actively infected and followed longitudinally. Germline values: CDR1 SGDLS, CDR2 YYNGEE. The CDR3 runs 12 residues. Trimming cost V 3 bases and J 3 bases, with 4 bases left between them. The chain recombines TRBV9 with TRBJ2-1; no clear D gene. Sequenced input: peripheral blood. This receptor was obtained from a woman aged 70-85 years with COVID-19, enrolled during active disease. The CDR3 coding sequence is TGTGCCAGCAGCGCGTTCTACAATGAGCAGTTCTTC. Amino acids: CASSAFYNEQFF.